This T cell receptor (beta chain) comes out of a study of cytomegalovirus exposure and HLA in healthy donors (dated by TCRdb to the late 2010s). With respect to the entire study: According to a later analysis, the roughly 130 validation repertoires were produced on the same platform as the 666 repertoires of the first cohort. The study aimed to test whether cataloging public T cell receptors could reveal signatures of past pathogen exposure. A separate validation cohort of roughly 110 different subjects was used in addition to the roughly 700-subject first cohort. To predict cytomegalovirus infection status, the study combined high-throughput TCR immunosequencing, statistical association of individual TCRs with disease status, and machine learning.

With respect to this clone: Its antigen is still unknown. The input lacks base qualities; no much larger clone sits a single base away.

Libraries were prepared through the immunoSEQ multiplex PCR assay. On the study's bioinformatics: A statistical classification framework was built for diagnosing cytomegalovirus status from the catalog of TCR beta chain sequences. The source is immuneACCESS, and TCRdb retained only in-frame sequences with V and J called. Part of the clones is not carried over; for the studies checked, unresolved V genes explain less than half of this, and the remainder is unexplained. The DNA was the basis for D and trimming; V, J and clone size are from that table. Counted in this sample were about 130,000 clones; 70% to 90% of them appeared once. Around 5.9% of the sample comes from the top ten. Study-wide findings and limitations: In a later analysis, TCRs clustered in the first cohort were found to also tend to co-occur in the 120 or so validation repertoires, with about 94% of cluster scores above 0. In both the original and validation cohorts, the classifier was reported to diagnose cytomegalovirus status with high specificity and sensitivity. Most TCR sequences were seen in very few donors, while some public TCRs were found in many individuals. All 120 or so repertoires were used to score co-occurrence in the validation cohort in a later analysis, because that analysis had no HLA typing for the cohort. The authors suggested that the approach could potentially be generalized to other disease states and immunological phenotypes. Three of the identified cytomegalovirus-associated TCR beta chains were confirmed in vitro to be specific for cytomegalovirus antigens. The study listed approximately 160 TCR beta chains as associated with cytomegalovirus.

The donors were included in the validation cohort of 120 subjects, a group kept apart from the roughly 610-subject first cohort. Material for sequencing was PBMCs. This clonotype was sampled from a woman younger than 45 in good health and CMV-seropositive.

This receptor carries the CDR3 CASSYSMAPYNEQFF. The bases read TGTGCCAGCAGTTACTCTATGGCCCCCTACAATGAGCAGTTCTTC. The chain is assembled from TRBV6-6 and TRBJ2-1; the D segment cannot be called with confidence. The CDR3 contains 15 residues, cysteine and phenylalanine counted. CDR3 DNA is the only sequence kept; it has 45 bases, read in frame from the first base. V loses 0 bases, J loses 2 bases, and the germline ends lie 8 bases apart. The germline V gene (reference sequence) sets CDR1 to MNHNY and CDR2 to SVGAGI.